Below, 19 T cell receptor beta chains from the same sample are listed, as sequenced in a study of blood T cell repertoires in COVID-19. Clones were read by immunoSEQ multiplex PCR, and TCRdb kept only the in-frame ones, dropping some. The data show under 55,000 clones, 60% to 80% seen once. Sequencing was carried out using PBMCs or T cells enriched from blood (not recorded which). All receptors derive from a woman between 45 and 65 years old with acute COVID-19.

This clone was seen many times. The chain combines TRBV2 with TRBJ2-7; TRBD1 might be the D (5 bases). CDR1 SNHLY and CDR2 FYNNEI come from the germline V gene. V was cut by 6 bases and J by 0 bases, with 12 bases left in between. The CDR3 sequence is 14 residues long. For the CDR3, the DNA is TGTGCCAGCAGGCGTGGACAAGGCTCCTACGAGCAGTACTTC. It encodes CASRRGQGSYEQYF. The whole variable domain, remainder taken from reference TRBV2 and TRBJ2-7, is EPEVTQTPSHQVTQMGQEVILRCVPISNHLYFYWYRQILGQKVEFLVSFYNNEISEKSEIFDDQFSVERPDGSNFTLKIRSTKLEDSAMYFCASRRGQGSYEQYFGPGTRLTVT.

This clone has only one observation. Mismatch with germline at one junction end may stem from a read error. The rearrangement links TRBV7-7 to TRBJ2-5; TRBD1 matches 7 bases. This CDR3 has 14 residues. CDR1 and CDR2 from the germline V gene are SSHAT and FNYEAQ (reference sequence). The CDR3 is CASSLGGPQETQYF. The CDR3 DNA is TGTGCTAGCAGCTTAGGGGGCCCCCAAGAGACCCAGTACTTC. The full variable domain, its missing parts supplied by reference TRBV7-7 and TRBJ2-5, is GAGVSQSPRYKVTKRGQDVTLRCDPISSHATLYWYQQALGQGPEFLTYFNYEAQPDKSGLPSDRFSAERPEGSISTLTIQRTEQRDSAMYRCASSLGGPQETQYFGPGTRLLVL.

The chain carries TRBV6-1 and TRBJ2-7, with D tentatively TRBD2 (6 bases). This CDR3 has 14 residues. Germline CDR1 is MNHNS and CDR2 is SASEGT. V dropped 3 bases and J dropped 2 bases, with 11 bases sitting between them. CDR3 protein: CASSEEGPTYEQYF. The CDR3 region has the DNA TGTGCCAGCAGTGAGGAGGGGCCGACCTACGAGCAGTACTTC.

On this clone: The identical CDR3 is also encoded by other nucleotide sequences in the sample. J is TRBJ1-1 and V is TRBV7-9; D gene uncertain. The CDR3 loop spans 13 amino acids. Germline V lookup: CDR1 SEHNR, CDR2 FQNEAQ (reference sequence). The V end was cut by 2 bases, the J end by 4 bases, with 8 bases between. CDR3 bases: TGTGCCAGCAGCTTAAGTCGGGGCACTGAAGCTTTCTTT. As protein: CASSLSRGTEAFF.

This chain joins TRBV18 and TRBJ1-2; D perhaps matches TRBD1 (5 bases). The germline CDR1 and CDR2 sequences are KGHSH and LQKENI. Trimming cost V 0 bases and J 4 bases, with 15 bases left between them. This CDR3 region has 16 residues. The CDR3 spells CASSPPELDRPYGYTF. As DNA, the CDR3 is TGTGCCAGCTCACCACCGGAACTCGACAGACCCTATGGCTACACCTTC.

The CDR3 sequence: CASSRQGDYGYTF. As DNA, the CDR3 is TGTGCCAGCAGCCGACAGGGAGACTATGGCTACACCTTC. The chain links TRBV7-3 to TRBJ1-2, with 7 bases that match TRBD1. Losses at the gene ends were 5 bases for V and 3 bases for J; bases not matched to a gene: 3. The germline V gene encodes CDR1 SGHTA and CDR2 FQGTGA. The CDR3 covers 13 residues.

This chain joins TRBV9 and TRBJ1-2, with TRBD1 matching 9 bases. V lost 2 bases to trimming and J lost 4 bases; unmatched junction nucleotides: 6. Germline V gene lookup returns CDR1 SGDLS and CDR2 YYNGEE. This CDR3 contains 15 residues. CDR3 DNA sequence: TGTGCCAGCAGCGTGGAGGGACAGGGCTTCTATGGCTACACCTTC. As protein: CASSVEGQGFYGYTF.

This clone was recorded once. J is TRBJ2-5 and V is TRBV2, with TRBD1 matching over 11 bases. CDR3 length: 14 residues. The V gene end was trimmed by 6 bases and the J gene end by 6 bases; junction bases not matched to a gene: 6. The germline V gene has CDR1 SNHLY and CDR2 FYNNEI. CDR3 bases: TGTGCCAGCAGGCCGGGACAGGGGGTACAGACCCAGTACTTC. Protein sequence: CASRPGQGVQTQYF.

This clone was picked up a small number of times. This chain uses TRBV2 with TRBJ1-5, with D possibly TRBD1 on 6 matching bases. This CDR3 has 13 amino acids. Deletions cut 3 bases from V and 7 bases from J, with 10 bases between. CDR1 is SNHLY and CDR2 is FYNNEI in the germline V gene. This CDR3 is CASSEGAGQPQHF. The CDR3 bases are TGTGCCAGCAGTGAGGGGGCAGGGCAGCCCCAGCATTTT.

Only one count was recorded for this clone. The rearrangement links TRBV4-1 to TRBJ2-3, with D unresolved. Germline CDR1 MGHRA, CDR2 YSYEKL. The CDR3 is 14 amino acids. Trimming took 4 bases from V and 6 from J, leaving 14 bases between them. Here the CDR3 DNA reads TGCGCCAGCAGCCCTCCTCGTAGCCCCGATACGCAGTATTTT. This encodes CASSPPRSPDTQYF.

This clone was seen only once. V gene TRBV7-9 combines with J gene TRBJ2-7, with D tentatively TRBD1 (5 bases). The germline V gene has CDR1 SEHNR and CDR2 FQNEAQ (reference sequence). This CDR3 has 12 residues. V lost 2 bases and J 6 bases, leaving 8 bases between the germline ends. CDR3 bases: TGTGCCAGCAGCTTACAGGGAATCGAGCAGTACTTC. Its protein product is CASSLQGIEQYF.

The table lists this clone with a count of one. The rearrangement links TRBV5-6 to TRBJ2-5, with 7 bases matching TRBD2. V trimming: 5 bases; J trimming: 2 bases; junction bases outside the gene matches: 6. CDR1 SGHDT and CDR2 YYEEEE come from the germline V gene. This CDR3 comprises 14 residues. The DNA of the CDR3 is TGTGCCAGCAGACCACTAGCGCTACAAGAGACCCAGTACTTC. Translated: CASRPLALQETQYF. Together with reference TRBV5-6 and TRBJ2-5, the CDR3 gives the full variable domain: DAGVTQSPTHLIKTRGQQVTLRCSPKSGHDTVSWYQQALGQGPQFIFQYYEEEERQRGNFPDRFSGHQFPNYSSELNVNALLLGDSALYLCASRPLALQETQYFGPGTRLLVL.

This sequence joins TRBV10-3 and TRBJ2-3; D is possibly TRBD2 (5 bases). The CDR3 covers 16 residues. The germline gives CDR1 ENHRY, CDR2 SYGVKD. V was cut by 6 bases and J by 2 bases, with 18 bases left in between. Written as DNA, the CDR3 is TGTGCCATCAGCGCTAGCCGAAGTGGGGTCACAGATACGCAGTATTTT. Translation gives CAISASRSGVTDTQYF.

The chain carries TRBV4-1 and TRBJ2-1, with 8 bases aligning to TRBD2. CDR3 length: 15 amino acids. The ends lost 0 bases at V and 8 bases at J; junction bases unmatched: 6. From germline, CDR1 is MGHRA and CDR2 YSYEKL. CDR3 nucleotide sequence: TGCGCCAGCAGCCAAGATCGGCGGGGGGCCGATGAGCAGTTCTTC. Amino acid sequence: CASSQDRRGADEQFF.

This clone qualifies as medium-sized. The rearrangement links TRBV7-9 to TRBJ2-7, with TRBD2 matching over 10 bases. Trimming cost V 3 bases and J 4 bases; bases outside gene matches: 6. The CDR3 covers 15 residues. Germline assignment: CDR1 SEHNR and CDR2 FQNEAQ (reference sequence). The chain's CDR3 is CASSFALAGRYEQYF. For the CDR3, the DNA is TGTGCCAGCAGCTTCGCACTAGCGGGGAGATACGAGCAGTACTTC.

The rearrangement links TRBV9 to TRBJ2-5; the match to TRBD2 covers 9 bases. V lost 3 bases, J lost 1 base, and 13 bases stayed unmatched. The CDR3 has 18 residues. Per the germline V gene, CDR1 is SGDLS and CDR2 is YYNGEE. The CDR3 region has the DNA TGTGCCAGCAGCGAGCGGCGGGGAGGCGGGGGGGTCCAAGAGACCCAGTACTTC. It codes for CASSERRGGGGVQETQYF.

In DNA form, the CDR3 reads TGCAGTGCTAGTAGGGGGCTCCCTGGAAACACCATATATTTT. Translation gives CSASRGLPGNTIYF. The rearrangement links TRBV20-1 to TRBJ1-3, with 7 bases identical to TRBD1. V was clipped by 3 bases and J by 2 bases; unmatched bases: 4. This CDR3 contains 14 residues. Germline assignment: CDR1 DFQATT and CDR2 SNEGSKA (reference sequence).

The genes are TRBV10-3 and TRBJ1-2; D remains ambiguous. The CDR3 totals 14 residues. Germline lookup yields CDR1 ENHRY and CDR2 SYGVKD. V was pared by 0 bases and J by 2 bases, with 7 bases between. The CDR3 nucleotides are TGTGCCATCAGTGAGTCGACGGGGAACTATGGCTACACCTTC. Translating it yields CAISESTGNYGYTF.

The chain couples TRBV5-1 to TRBJ2-7, with 8 nucleotides matching TRBD1. This CDR3 contains 14 residues. Germline V gives CDR1 SGHRS, CDR2 YFSETQ. With 0 bases clipped from V and 5 bases from J, the junction kept 4 bases outside the gene matches. The CDR3 is CASSLVRGLDEQYF. The CDR3 DNA reads as TGCGCCAGCAGCTTGGTCAGGGGGCTTGACGAGCAGTACTTC.